This passage covers 5 T cell receptor beta chains from one sample sequenced in a study of T-cell memory formation after mild COVID-19. One entry per CDR3 protein results from TCRdb running MiXCR on the 5' RACE reads. The data show about 340,000 distinct CDR3 sequences, approximately 13% seen once. The sequenced sample consisted of PBMCs or a T cell subset sorted from them (not recorded which). Every receptor here comes from a man younger than 30 who had mild COVID-19 (a few samples of this study predate the infection). Cell type and time point are not known.

The J gene is TRBJ2-2, the V gene TRBV25-1; a possible D gene is TRBD2 (6 bases). Germline values: CDR1 MGHDK, CDR2 SYGVNS. This CDR3 contains 15 residues. Trimming removed 0 bases from V and 6 bases from J, with 11 bases in between. The CDR3 loop reads CASSEYRGISGELFF. The CDR3 region has the DNA TGTGCCAGCAGTGAATATCGGGGGATTTCCGGGGAGCTGTTTTTT.

This clonotype was seen at least ten times. The chain combines TRBV5-1 with TRBJ2-1; possibly TRBD1 or TRBD2 for D (6 bases each). The CDR3 is made up of 13 amino acids. The germline V and J ends were trimmed by 0 bases and 12 bases, with 13 bases remaining between them. The V gene's germline CDR1 is SGHRS and CDR2 YFSETQ. The CDR3 DNA reads TGCGCCAGCAGCTTGGGTAAACAGGGAGGGCAGTTCTTC. As protein: CASSLGKQGGQFF.

The rearrangement uses TRBV20-1 and TRBJ1-1; TRBD1 matches at 8 bases. Trimming at V came to 6 bases and at J to 0 bases, leaving 12 bases not matched to a gene. Germline V CDR1 and CDR2: DFQATT, SNEGSKA (reference sequence). The CDR3 runs 16 residues. The CDR3, as DNA: TGCAGTGCCAGGACGGGCAGGGGGCTATTGAACACTGAAGCTTTCTTT. As protein: CSARTGRGLLNTEAFF.

The chain links TRBV4-2 to TRBJ1-1, with D maybe TRBD1 (5 bases). V was trimmed by 4 bases and J by 3 bases, leaving 12 bases between them. The CDR3 length is 14 residues. The germline V gene has CDR1 LGHNA and CDR2 YNFKEQ. In DNA, the CDR3 is TGTGCCAGCAGCCCCCGGGACCTTTACACTGAAGCTTTCTTT. Translated: CASSPRDLYTEAFF.

This chain joins TRBV5-1 and TRBJ2-3; 7 bases align to TRBD2. V gave up 4 bases and J gave up 4 bases; unmatched junction bases: 6. The CDR3 is made up of 14 amino acids. CDR1 is SGHRS and CDR2 is YFSETQ in the germline V gene. The CDR3 loop reads CASSLQTSPDTQYF. CDR3 nucleotides: TGCGCCAGCAGCCTCCAGACTAGCCCAGATACGCAGTATTTT.